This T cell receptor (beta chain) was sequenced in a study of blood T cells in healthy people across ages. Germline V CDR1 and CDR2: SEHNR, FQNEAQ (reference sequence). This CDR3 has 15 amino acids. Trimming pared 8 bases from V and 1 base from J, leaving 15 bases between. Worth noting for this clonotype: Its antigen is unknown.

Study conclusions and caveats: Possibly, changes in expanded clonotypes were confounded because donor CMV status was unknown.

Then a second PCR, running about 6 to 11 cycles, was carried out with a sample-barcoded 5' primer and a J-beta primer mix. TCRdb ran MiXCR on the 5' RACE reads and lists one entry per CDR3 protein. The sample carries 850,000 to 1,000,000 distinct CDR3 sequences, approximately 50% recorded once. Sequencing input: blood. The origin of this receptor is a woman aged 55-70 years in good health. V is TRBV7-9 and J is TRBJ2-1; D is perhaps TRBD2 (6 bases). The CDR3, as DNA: TGTGCCAGCTCCCCGCCTAGCGTATCCTACAATGAGCAGTTCTTC. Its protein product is CASSPPSVSYNEQFF. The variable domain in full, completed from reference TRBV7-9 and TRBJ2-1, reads DTGVSQNPRHKITKRGQNVTFRCDPISEHNRLYWYRQTLGQGPEFLTYFQNEAQLEKSRLLSDRFSAERPKGSFSTLEIQRTEQGDSAMYLCASSPPSVSYNEQFFGPGTRLTVL.